These 26 T cell receptor beta chains originate from one sample sequenced in a study of blood T cell repertoires in COVID-19. TCRdb's copy holds only in-frame clones and misses some; the assay was immunoSEQ multiplex PCR. The data contain about 210,000 clones, about 86% of them singletons. Material for sequencing was peripheral blood. These receptor sequences come from a woman in her fifties or sixties with acute or convalescent COVID-19.

V usage is TRBV24-1 and J usage is TRBJ2-3; 8 bases align to TRBD1. The germline V gene has CDR1 KGHDR and CDR2 SFDVKD. V was clipped by 9 bases and J by 1 base; unmatched bases: 8. The CDR3 runs to 15 residues. CDR3 in DNA: TGTGCCACCGGCGGAGGGACAGGCGGCACAGATACGCAGTATTTT. It translates to CATGGGTGGTDTQYF.

The chain couples TRBV28 to TRBJ2-7, with TRBD2 matching 9 bases. Germline V gives CDR1 MDHEN, CDR2 SYDVKM. J lost 2 bases, V lost 5 bases, and 7 bases had no gene match. This CDR3 region has 15 residues. CDR3 in DNA: TGTGCCAGCAGTCAGAGCGGGAGGTCTACCTACGAGCAGTACTTC. This translates into CASSQSGRSTYEQYF.

This chain uses TRBV9 with TRBJ2-5; D call uncertain. This CDR3 is 15 amino acids long. Trimming removed 4 bases from V and 2 bases from J, with 15 bases in between. Germline lookup yields CDR1 SGDLS and CDR2 YYNGEE. CDR3 nucleotide sequence: TGTGCCAGCAGCCCCCGATGGAGCGATCAAGAGACCCAGTACTTC. The encoded protein is CASSPRWSDQETQYF.

V and J are TRBV28 and TRBJ2-7; perhaps TRBD1 as D (5 bases). The CDR3 covers 13 residues. The germline V gene has CDR1 MDHEN and CDR2 SYDVKM. Trimming took 3 bases from V and 2 from J, leaving 8 bases between them. CDR3 in amino acids: CASSLDITYEQYF. In DNA form, the CDR3 reads TGTGCCAGCAGTTTGGACATTACCTACGAGCAGTACTTC.

The V and J genes are TRBV7-2 and TRBJ1-1; D perhaps matches TRBD1 (5 bases). The CDR3 runs 14 residues. The V end was cut by 3 bases, the J end by 1 base, with 9 bases between. Looked up from germline, CDR1 is SGHTA and CDR2 is FQGNSA. The CDR3 DNA reads TGTGCCAGCAGCTTTTCCACAGGGAACACTGAAGCTTTCTTT. Translated, it gives CASSFSTGNTEAFF. Full variable domain (outside the CDR3, taken from reference TRBV7-2 and TRBJ1-1): GAGVSQSPSNKVTEKGKDVELRCDPISGHTALYWYRQSLGQGLEFLIYFQGNSAPDKSGLPSDRFSAERTGGSVSTLTIQRTQQEDSAVYLCASSFSTGNTEAFFGQGTRLTVV.

This chain uses TRBV24-1 with TRBJ2-1, with D possibly being TRBD2 (7 bases). Germline values: CDR1 KGHDR, CDR2 SFDVKD. V was trimmed by 9 bases and J by 9 bases, leaving 20 bases between them. The CDR3 has 14 residues. CDR3 amino acids: CATGQRGLGGEQFF. CDR3 nucleotide sequence: TGTGCCACCGGGCAGCGGGGCCTAGGGGGTGAGCAGTTCTTC.

The count of this clone is one. The chain is built from TRBV5-1 and TRBJ1-4; D possibly corresponds to TRBD1 (6 bases). Germline CDR1 is SGHRS and CDR2 is YFSETQ. The CDR3 runs 16 residues. Trimming took 2 bases from V and 8 from J, leaving 19 bases between them. CDR3 in amino acids: CASSLIPQGLEEKLFF. For the CDR3, the DNA is TGCGCCAGCAGCTTAATTCCCCAGGGGTTGGAGGAAAAACTGTTTTTT.

The chain couples TRBV24-1 to TRBJ2-2; D gene ambiguous. The CDR3 loop spans 14 amino acids. CDR1 is KGHDR, CDR2 SFDVKD, per germline. Trimming removed 4 bases from V and 3 bases from J, with 8 bases in between. The CDR3 coding sequence is TGTGCCACCAGTGAGTTTTCCTACACCGGGGAGCTGTTTTTT. It is translated as CATSEFSYTGELFF.

The chain recombines TRBV28 with TRBJ1-2; 9 nucleotides agree with TRBD1. Germline V gene data show CDR1 as MDHEN and CDR2 as SYDVKM. The J segment lost 2 bases and the V segment lost 6 bases, leaving 1 base of the junction unmatched. There are 13 residues in the CDR3. CDR3 nucleotides: TGTGCCAGCAGCACAGGGGGCAACTATGGCTACACCTTC. Its protein is CASSTGGNYGYTF.

This clone came up once. This sequence joins TRBV3-1 (or the pseudogene TRBV3-2) and TRBJ2-5; 10 nucleotides agree with TRBD1. The CDR3 is 15 residues long. Trimming cost V 5 bases and J 9 bases; bases outside gene matches: 12. Germline V gene data show CDR1 as LGHDT and CDR2 as YNNKEL (reference sequence). CDR3 region: CASSTTGTGVGAQYF. CDR3 nucleotide sequence: TGTGCCAGCAGCACGACCGGGACAGGGGTCGGGGCCCAGTACTTC.

The CDR3 region has the DNA TGTGCCAGCAGTTACGGGCAGCTGAACACTGAAGCTTTCTTT. Amino acid sequence: CASSYGQLNTEAFF. The V call is TRBV6-5, the J call TRBJ1-1; D is unresolved. The CDR3 extends over 14 amino acids. Germline CDR1 reads MNHEY; CDR2 reads SVGAGI. Trimming removed 2 bases from V and 0 bases from J, with 7 bases in between.

J is TRBJ1-5 and V is TRBV28; 8 nucleotides match TRBD1. Germline V gene lookup returns CDR1 MDHEN and CDR2 SYDVKM. Trimming removed 2 bases from V and 8 bases from J; junction bases left unmatched: 8. CDR3 length: 15 amino acids. The CDR3 nucleotides are TGTGCCAGCAGTTTAGGGACAGGCAGTGGGGAGCCCCAGCATTTT. This gives the protein CASSLGTGSGEPQHF.

The J gene is TRBJ2-2, the V gene TRBV2; D may be TRBD2 (5 bases). Germline V gene sequence: CDR1 SNHLY, CDR2 FYNNEI. This CDR3 contains 13 residues. Trimming took off 6 bases at V and 5 bases at J, with 10 bases between the two ends. As DNA, the CDR3 is TGTGCCAGCAGAGGCACTAGTACCGGGGAGCTGTTTTTT. It is translated as CASRGTSTGELFF.

This clone was observed a few times. The chain combines TRBV2 with TRBJ2-3; TRBD2 matches at 10 bases. Germline V lookup: CDR1 SNHLY, CDR2 FYNNEI. CDR3 length equals 14 residues. With 10 bases clipped from V and 3 bases from J, the junction kept 7 bases outside the gene matches. In DNA form, the CDR3 reads TGTGCCACCTTCGGACTAGCGGCTACAGATACGCAGTATTTT. Protein product: CATFGLAATDTQYF.

The V gene is TRBV19, the J gene TRBJ2-5, with TRBD1 identical over 7 bases. Unmatched junction bases numbered 9, after V lost 7 bases and J lost 4 bases. There are 14 residues in the CDR3. Germline CDR1 LNHDA, CDR2 SQIVND (reference sequence). CDR3 sequence: CASTRAGGRETQYF. The CDR3 DNA reads TGTGCCAGTACCCGAGCAGGGGGAAGAGAGACCCAGTACTTC.

The J gene is TRBJ2-6, the V gene TRBV24-1; 10 bases fit TRBD1. Germline assignment: CDR1 KGHDR and CDR2 SFDVKD. The CDR3 has 20 amino acids. Losses at the gene ends were 5 bases for V and 4 bases for J; bases not matched to a gene: 16. As DNA, the CDR3 is TGTGCCACCAGTGGTTCACGACCGGGACAGGGGACCCTAGGGGCCAACGTCCTGACTTTC. Amino acids: CATSGSRPGQGTLGANVLTF.

This clone was detected once. This chain joins TRBV9 and TRBJ2-3; 11 nucleotides agree with TRBD2. Germline CDR1 SGDLS, CDR2 YYNGEE. The CDR3 is 15 amino acids. V shed 2 bases and J 4 bases; nucleotides not matched to a gene: 3. CDR3 nucleotides: TGTGCCAGCAGCGTTAGCGGGAGGGTTGCAGATACGCAGTATTTT. Residues: CASSVSGRVADTQYF. The full variable domain, in which reference TRBV9 and TRBJ2-3 provide the parts outside the CDR3, is DSGVTQTPKHLITATGQRVTLRCSPRSGDLSVYWYQQSLDQGLQFLIQYYNGEERAKGNILERFSAQQFPDLHSELNLSSLELGDSALYFCASSVSGRVADTQYFGPGTRLTVL.

The chain carries TRBV24-1 and TRBJ1-1; 8 bases map to TRBD1. Germline assignment: CDR1 KGHDR and CDR2 SFDVKD. This CDR3 spans 14 amino acids. J was trimmed by 3 bases and V by 7 bases; bases with no gene match: 6. The CDR3 DNA reads TGTGCCACCAGGCGGCAGGGGGCAGACACTGAAGCTTTCTTT. Its protein product is CATRRQGADTEAFF.

The rearrangement uses TRBV5-6 and TRBJ2-6; D is possibly TRBD1 (6 bases). Germline CDR1 is SGHDT and CDR2 is YYEEEE. The CDR3 extends over 16 amino acids. With 4 bases removed from V and 3 bases from J, the gap between germline ends came to 14 bases. CDR3 sequence: CASSPMAGDGANVLTF. DNA for the CDR3: TGTGCCAGCAGCCCCATGGCAGGGGATGGGGCCAACGTCCTGACTTTC.

The chain couples TRBV23-1 to TRBJ1-2; D possibly corresponds to TRBD1 (6 bases). TRBV23-1 is an ORF, with its function uncertain. The CDR3 covers 19 residues. The V gene lost 2 bases and the J gene lost 2 bases, with 24 bases spanning the gap. In nucleotides, the CDR3 is TGCGCCAGCAGTCAAGGGAGTGTGGGACACACGAGGGGGAACTATGGCTACACCTTC. This sequence encodes CASSQGSVGHTRGNYGYTF.

The table lists this clone with a count of one. The J gene is TRBJ2-7, the V gene TRBV2; TRBD1 matches at 8 bases. Trimming cost V 5 bases and J 7 bases; bases outside gene matches: 7. The germline V gene has CDR1 SNHLY and CDR2 FYNNEI. The CDR3 is made up of 13 amino acids. For the CDR3, the DNA is TGTGCCAGCAGTTTTCAGGGGGCCGGGGAGCAGTACTTC. Its translation is CASSFQGAGEQYF.

The chain couples TRBV5-1 to TRBJ2-3; tentative D call: TRBD1 (8 bases). CDR1 is SGHRS and CDR2 is YFSETQ in the germline V gene. Trimming took off 4 bases at V and 3 bases at J, with 15 bases between the two ends. The CDR3 runs to 15 residues. The CDR3: CASSRQGRGTDTQYF. In DNA, the CDR3 is TGCGCCAGCAGCCGACAGGGGAGGGGAACAGATACGCAGTATTTT.

The genes are TRBV11-3 and TRBJ2-3; 8 nucleotides agree with TRBD1. Losses at the gene ends were 1 base for V and 6 bases for J; bases not matched to a gene: 3. Per germline, CDR1 SGHNT and CDR2 YENEEA. CDR3 size: 14 residues. As DNA, the CDR3 is TGTGCCAGCAGCTTAGGCAGGGGGCGTGATACGCAGTATTTT. Protein sequence: CASSLGRGRDTQYF.

This clone was recorded only once. The gene calls are TRBV4-1 and TRBJ2-5; D is uncertain. Per the germline V gene, CDR1 is MGHRA and CDR2 is YSYEKL. The CDR3 has 15 amino acids. The V end was cut by 4 bases, the J end by 0 bases, with 12 bases between. CDR3 sequence reads: CASSPNEAYQETQYF. The CDR3 nucleotides are TGCGCCAGCAGCCCCAACGAGGCGTACCAAGAGACCCAGTACTTC.

Concerning this clone: An end of the junction differs from the germline gene, which may be a read error. V is TRBV19 and J is TRBJ1-4; a weak D match, TRBD1 (6 bases). The CDR3 extends over 14 amino acids. Looked up from germline, CDR1 is LNHDA and CDR2 is SQIVND (reference sequence). This CDR3 reads CVSSTTAQGEKLFF. CDR3 DNA: TGTGTCAGTAGTACCACGGCTCAGGGGGAAAAACTGTTTTTT.

This chain connects TRBV7-2 to TRBJ1-1; D is perhaps TRBD1 (6 bases). There are 14 residues in the CDR3. V was clipped by 5 bases and J by 4 bases, with 14 bases between them. CDR1 SGHTA and CDR2 FQGNSA come from the germline V gene. The CDR3 here is CASSHTGYGTEAFF. In DNA form, the CDR3 reads TGTGCCAGCAGCCACACAGGGTACGGCACTGAAGCTTTCTTT.